Reported below is one TCR beta chain. This record belongs to a study of blood T cell repertoires in COVID-19. In the study overall: There were acute and convalescent COVID-19 samples, and they came from the United States, Italy and Spain. Nucleic acid was either cDNA or gDNA, and it came from T cells, B-cell-depleted T cells, or PBMCs.

In the original workflow: Scientists estimated how many nucleated cells there were by amplifying reference gene primers. The method was immunoSEQ multiplex PCR; TCRdb's version includes in-frame clones alone and lacks a portion of them. V and J calls and clone size are copied from that table; D and trimming were computed from the DNA. The data contain 200,000 to 250,000 clones, around 86% of them singletons. The ends were cut back, 3 bases at V and 4 bases at J, with 15 bases in the middle. CDR3 length equals 15 residues. Germline CDR1 and CDR2: SGHTA and FQGNSA. The V and J genes are TRBV7-2 and TRBJ2-5; perhaps TRBD2 as D (6 bases). The sequenced sample was peripheral blood. This sequence was found in a human donor in a cohort sampled during active COVID-19. The CDR3 sequence: CASSLIEGRTETQYF. CDR3 DNA sequence: TGTGCCAGCAGCTTGATTGAGGGGAGGACAGAGACCCAGTACTTC.